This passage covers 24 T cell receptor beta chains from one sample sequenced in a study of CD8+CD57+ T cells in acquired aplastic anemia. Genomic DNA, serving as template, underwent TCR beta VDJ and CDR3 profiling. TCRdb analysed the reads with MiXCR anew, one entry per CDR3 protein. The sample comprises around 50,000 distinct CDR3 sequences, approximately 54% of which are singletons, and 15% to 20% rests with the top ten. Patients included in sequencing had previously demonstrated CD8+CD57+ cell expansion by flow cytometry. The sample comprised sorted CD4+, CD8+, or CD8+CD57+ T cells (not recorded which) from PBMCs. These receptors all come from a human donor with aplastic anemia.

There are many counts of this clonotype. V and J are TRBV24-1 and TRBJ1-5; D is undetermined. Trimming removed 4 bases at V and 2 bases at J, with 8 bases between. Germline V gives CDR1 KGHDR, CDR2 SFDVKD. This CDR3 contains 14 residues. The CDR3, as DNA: TGTGCCACCAGTGACTCGACACGCAATCAGCCCCAGCATTTT. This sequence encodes CATSDSTRNQPQHF.

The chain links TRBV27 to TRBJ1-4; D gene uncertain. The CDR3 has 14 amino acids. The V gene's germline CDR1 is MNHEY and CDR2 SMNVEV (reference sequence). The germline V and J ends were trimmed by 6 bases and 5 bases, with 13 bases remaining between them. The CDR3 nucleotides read TGTGCCAGCAGCCCCGACCGGGCGAATGAAAAACTGTTTTTT. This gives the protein CASSPDRANEKLFF.

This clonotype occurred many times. The CDR3 spells CASSPFEVGTGGDYGYTF. In DNA, the CDR3 is TGTGCCAGCAGCCCTTTTGAGGTAGGGACAGGGGGCGACTATGGCTACACCTTC. The chain links TRBV7-9 to TRBJ1-2; 12 nucleotides line up with TRBD1. The CDR3 extends over 18 amino acids. V shed 5 bases and J 3 bases; nucleotides not matched to a gene: 13. CDR1 SEHNR and CDR2 FQNEAQ come from the germline V gene (reference sequence). The complete variable domain, with remaining parts taken from reference TRBV7-9 and TRBJ1-2, reads DTGVSQNPRHKITKRGQNVTFRCDPISEHNRLYWYRQTLGQGPEFLTYFQNEAQLEKSRLLSDRFSAERPKGSFSTLEIQRTEQGDSAMYLCASSPFEVGTGGDYGYTFGSGTRLTVV.

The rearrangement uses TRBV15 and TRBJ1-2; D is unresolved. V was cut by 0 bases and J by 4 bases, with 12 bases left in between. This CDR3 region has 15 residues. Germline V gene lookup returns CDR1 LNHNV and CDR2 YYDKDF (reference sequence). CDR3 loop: CATSREPDPGYGYTF. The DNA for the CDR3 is TGTGCCACCAGCAGAGAGCCAGACCCGGGCTATGGCTACACCTTC.

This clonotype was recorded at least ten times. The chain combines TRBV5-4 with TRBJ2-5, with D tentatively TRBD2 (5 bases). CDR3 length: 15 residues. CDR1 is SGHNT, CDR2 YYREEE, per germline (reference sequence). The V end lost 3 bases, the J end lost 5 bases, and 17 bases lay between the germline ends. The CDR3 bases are TGTGCCAGCAGCTCTGGGTGGACTCAGCGGGAGACCCAGTACTTC. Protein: CASSSGWTQRETQYF.

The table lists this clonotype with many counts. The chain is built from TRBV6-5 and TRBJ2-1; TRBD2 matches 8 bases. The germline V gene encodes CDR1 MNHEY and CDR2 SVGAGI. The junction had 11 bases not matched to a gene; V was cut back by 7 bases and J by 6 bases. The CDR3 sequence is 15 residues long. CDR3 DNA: TGTGCCAGCACCGCCGGGGCGGGGGGATTCAATGAGCAGTTCTTC. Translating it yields CASTAGAGGFNEQFF.

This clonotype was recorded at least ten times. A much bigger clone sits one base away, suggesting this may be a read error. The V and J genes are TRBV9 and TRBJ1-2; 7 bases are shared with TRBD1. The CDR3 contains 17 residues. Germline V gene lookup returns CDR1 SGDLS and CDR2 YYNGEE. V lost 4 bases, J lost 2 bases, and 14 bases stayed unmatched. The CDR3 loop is CASSSNSGQPVNYGYTF. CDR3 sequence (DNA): TGTGCCAGCAGCTCTAATTCGGGACAGCCAGTAAACTATGGCTACACCTTC.

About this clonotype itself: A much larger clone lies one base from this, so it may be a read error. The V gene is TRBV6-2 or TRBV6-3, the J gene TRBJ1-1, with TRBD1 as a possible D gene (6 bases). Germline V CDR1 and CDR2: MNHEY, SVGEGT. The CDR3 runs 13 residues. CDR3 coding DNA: TGTGCCAGCAGGGGGGGCTGGGACACTGAAGTTTTCTTT. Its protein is CASRGGWDTEVFF.

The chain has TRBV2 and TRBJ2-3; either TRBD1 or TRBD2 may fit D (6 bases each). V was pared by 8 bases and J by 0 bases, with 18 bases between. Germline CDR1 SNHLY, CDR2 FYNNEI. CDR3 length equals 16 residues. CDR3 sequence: CASRSEGGTSTDTQYF. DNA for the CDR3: TGTGCCAGCCGATCTGAGGGGGGAACTAGCACAGATACGCAGTATTTT.

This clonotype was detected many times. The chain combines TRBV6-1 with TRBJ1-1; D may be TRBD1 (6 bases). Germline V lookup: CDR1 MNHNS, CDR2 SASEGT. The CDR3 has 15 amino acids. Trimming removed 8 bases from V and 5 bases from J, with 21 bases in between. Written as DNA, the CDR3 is TGTGCCAGCCTTGAGGAGGGGGGCGCTTGGACTGAAGCTTTCTTT. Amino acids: CASLEEGGAWTEAFF.

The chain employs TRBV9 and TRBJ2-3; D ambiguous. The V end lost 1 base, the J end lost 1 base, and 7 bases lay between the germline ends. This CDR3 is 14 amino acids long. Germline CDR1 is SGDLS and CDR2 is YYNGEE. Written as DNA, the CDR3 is TGTGCCAGCAGCGTATCGGACGGCACAGATACGCAGTATTTT. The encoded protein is CASSVSDGTDTQYF.

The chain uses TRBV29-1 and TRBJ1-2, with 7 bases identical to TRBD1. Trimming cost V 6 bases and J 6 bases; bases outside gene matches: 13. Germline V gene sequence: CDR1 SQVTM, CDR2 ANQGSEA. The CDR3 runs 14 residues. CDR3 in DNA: TGCAGCGTGATGGAAGGGGGCGGGCAGGATGGCTACACCTTC. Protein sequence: CSVMEGGGQDGYTF.

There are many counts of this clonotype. CDR3 region: CASSLGEAYEQYF. The DNA for the CDR3 is TGTGCCAGCAGCCTGGGGGAGGCCTACGAGCAGTACTTC. The chain has TRBV28 and TRBJ2-7; D is perhaps TRBD2 (6 bases). The CDR3 runs 13 residues. The V and J ends lost 6 bases and 2 bases respectively, with 11 bases between them. The germline CDR1 and CDR2 sequences are MDHEN and SYDVKM.

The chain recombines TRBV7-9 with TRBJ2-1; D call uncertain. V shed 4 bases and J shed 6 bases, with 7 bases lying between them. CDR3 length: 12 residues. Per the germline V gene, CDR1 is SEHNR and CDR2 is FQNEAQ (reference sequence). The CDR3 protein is CASSSAGNEQFF. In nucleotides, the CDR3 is TGTGCCAGCAGCTCCGCCGGCAATGAGCAGTTCTTC.

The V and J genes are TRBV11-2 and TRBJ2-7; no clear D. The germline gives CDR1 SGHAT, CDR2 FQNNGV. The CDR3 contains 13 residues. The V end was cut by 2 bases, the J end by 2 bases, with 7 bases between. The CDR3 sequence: CASSLSLTYEQYF. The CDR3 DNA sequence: TGTGCCAGCAGCTTATCACTTACCTACGAGCAGTACTTC. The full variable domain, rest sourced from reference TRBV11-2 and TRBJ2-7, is EAGVAQSPRYKIIEKRQSVAFWCNPISGHATLYWYQQILGQGPKLLIQFQNNGVVDDSQLPKDRFSAERLKGVDSTLKIQPAKLEDSAVYLCASSLSLTYEQYFGPGTRLTVT.

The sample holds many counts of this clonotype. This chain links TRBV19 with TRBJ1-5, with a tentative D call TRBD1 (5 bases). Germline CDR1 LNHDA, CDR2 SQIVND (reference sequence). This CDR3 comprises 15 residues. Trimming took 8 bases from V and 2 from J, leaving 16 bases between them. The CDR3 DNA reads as TGTGCCAGTGATAGGAGGGACTACGGCAATCAGCCCCAGCATTTT. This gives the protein CASDRRDYGNQPQHF.

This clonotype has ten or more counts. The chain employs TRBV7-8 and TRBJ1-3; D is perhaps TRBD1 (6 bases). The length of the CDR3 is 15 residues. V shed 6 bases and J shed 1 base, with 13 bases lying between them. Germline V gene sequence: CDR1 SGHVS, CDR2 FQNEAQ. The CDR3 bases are TGTGCCAGCAGGGATACAGGGCTTTCTGGAAACACCATATATTTT. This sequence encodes CASRDTGLSGNTIYF.

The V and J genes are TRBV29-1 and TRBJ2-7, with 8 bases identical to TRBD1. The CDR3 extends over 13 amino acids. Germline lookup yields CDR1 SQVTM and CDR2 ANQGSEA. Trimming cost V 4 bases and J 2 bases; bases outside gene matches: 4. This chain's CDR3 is CSVGQGFTYEQYF. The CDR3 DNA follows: TGCAGCGTTGGACAGGGGTTCACCTACGAGCAGTACTTC.

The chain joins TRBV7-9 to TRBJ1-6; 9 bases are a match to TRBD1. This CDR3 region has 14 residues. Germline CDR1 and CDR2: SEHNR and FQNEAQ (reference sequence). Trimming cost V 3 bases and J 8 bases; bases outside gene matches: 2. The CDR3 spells CASSFRDRDSPLHF. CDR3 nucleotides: TGTGCCAGCAGCTTCCGGGACAGGGATTCACCCCTCCACTTT.

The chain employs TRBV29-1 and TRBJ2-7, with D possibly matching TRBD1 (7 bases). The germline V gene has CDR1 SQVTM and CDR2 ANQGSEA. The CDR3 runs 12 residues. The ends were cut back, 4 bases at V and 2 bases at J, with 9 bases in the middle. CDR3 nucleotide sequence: TGCAGCGTTGCCAGGGGGGCCTACGAGCAGTACTTC. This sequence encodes CSVARGAYEQYF.

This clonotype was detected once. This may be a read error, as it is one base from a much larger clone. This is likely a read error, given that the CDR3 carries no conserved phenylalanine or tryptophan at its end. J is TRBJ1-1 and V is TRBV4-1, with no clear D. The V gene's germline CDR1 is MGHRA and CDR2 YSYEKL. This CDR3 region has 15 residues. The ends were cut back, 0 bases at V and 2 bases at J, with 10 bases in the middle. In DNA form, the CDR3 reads TGCGCCAGCAGCCAAGACCCCCCGCGAAACACTGAAGCTTTCTGT. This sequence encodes CASSQDPPRNTEAFC.

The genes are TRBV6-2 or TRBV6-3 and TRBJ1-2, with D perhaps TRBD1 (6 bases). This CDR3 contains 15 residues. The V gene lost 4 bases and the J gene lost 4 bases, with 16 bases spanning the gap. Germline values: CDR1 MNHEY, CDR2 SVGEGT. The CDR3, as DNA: TGTGCCAGCAGTTTAGCCCCGGACAGAGTCTATGGCTACACCTTC. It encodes CASSLAPDRVYGYTF.

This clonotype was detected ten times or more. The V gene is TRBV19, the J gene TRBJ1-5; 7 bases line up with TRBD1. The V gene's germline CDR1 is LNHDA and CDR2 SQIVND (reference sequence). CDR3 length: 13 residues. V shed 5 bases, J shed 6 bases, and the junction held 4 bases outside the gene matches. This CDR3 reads CASSQGVLQPQHF. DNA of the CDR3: TGTGCCAGTAGTCAGGGGGTGCTTCAGCCCCAGCATTTT. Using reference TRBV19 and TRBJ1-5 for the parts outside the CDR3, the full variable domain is DGGITQSPKYLFRKEGQNVTLSCEQNLNHDAMYWYRQDPGQGLRLIYYSQIVNDFQKGDIAEGYSVSREKKESFPLTVTSAQKNPTAFYLCASSQGVLQPQHFGDGTRLSIL.

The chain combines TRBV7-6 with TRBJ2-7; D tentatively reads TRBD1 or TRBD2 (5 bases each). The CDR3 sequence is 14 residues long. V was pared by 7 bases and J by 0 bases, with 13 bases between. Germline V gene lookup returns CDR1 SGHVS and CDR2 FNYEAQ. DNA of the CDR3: TGTGCCAGCACCCTGGGGGTCGGCTCCTACGAGCAGTACTTC. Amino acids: CASTLGVGSYEQYF.